The source of this T cell receptor (beta chain) is a study of blood T cell repertoires in COVID-19. J was trimmed by 5 bases and V by 7 bases; bases with no gene match: 10. The germline V gene has CDR1 SGHTA and CDR2 FQGNSA. This CDR3 contains 14 residues. Measured with immunoSEQ multiplex PCR; TCRdb has only the in-frame clones, and not every one. The sample contains a few hundred thousand clones, approximately 90% of which appear only once. J is TRBJ1-2 and V is TRBV7-2; 7 bases line up with TRBD1. The sequence was collected from a woman in her thirties or forties who had recovered from COVID-19. Sample: PBMCs or T cells enriched from blood (not recorded which). CDR3 amino acids: CASNPRTGVYGYTF. The CDR3 DNA reads as TGTGCCAGCAACCCTCGGACAGGCGTATATGGCTACACCTTC.